The clone carrying this T cell receptor beta chain was detected ten times or more. No antigen is known for it. The sample originates from a study of T cells in Graves' hyperthyroidism and ophthalmopathy. The V and J ends lost 6 bases and 6 bases, in that order; junction bases with no gene match: 8. CDR3 length equals 15 residues. CDR1 and CDR2 from the germline V gene are SGHVS and FQNEAQ. Study-level findings and limits: Most expanded thyroid clonotypes above 0.001 recurred in blood.

Researchers amplified the TCR beta CDR3 regions from RNA transcripts. First-round RT-PCR targeting the TCR CDR3 was performed with the HTBI primer set. TCRdb used MiXCR to reprocess the multiplex PCR reads, holding one entry per CDR3 protein. The sample shows some 270,000 distinct CDR3 sequences, roughly 15% of them seen only once. Not enrolled were patients with uncontrolled infection, other autoimmune disease, pregnancy or lactation. PBMCs came from more than 8.5 ml fresh peripheral blood. Specimen: blood. The chain joins TRBV7-8 to TRBJ2-2; TRBD1 agrees at 9 bases. The TCR comes from a woman between 40 and 50 years old with Graves' hyperthyroidism. The CDR3 coding sequence is TGTGCCAGCAGAAACTACAGGGGGCGGGCCGGGGAGCTGTTTTTT. Residues: CASRNYRGRAGELFF.